One TCR beta chain is described in this entry. Its antigen remains unknown. This entry is derived from a study of a mutant IDH1 vaccine in newly diagnosed glioma. Study as a whole: Patients previously underwent radiotherapy, temozolomide, or both, and most underwent both.

As to time point: week 47, end of study. Every vaccine dose comprised 300 ug of mutant IDH1 20-mer peptide plus topical imiquimod. Vaccination of patients was performed eight times, in weeks 1, 3, 5, 7, 11, 15, 19 and 23. V dropped 6 bases and J dropped 4 bases, with 12 bases sitting between them. CDR1 WSHSY and CDR2 SAAADI come from the germline V gene. CDR3 length equals 13 residues. Produced via immunoSEQ multiplex PCR; TCRdb's table is partial and in-frame only. The data show fewer than 40,000 clones, with about 80% seen just once and less than 30% held by the top ten. The sample was PBMCs, taken from a glioma patient whose treatment included an IDH1 peptide vaccine. This chain uses TRBV10-2 with TRBJ1-1, with a possible D match to TRBD1 (6 bases). This TCR derives from a man under 40 with glioma. As DNA, the CDR3 is TGCGCCAGCAGCTCAGGGGAAAGCACTGAAGCTTTCTTT. It yields the protein CASSSGESTEAFF.